This T cell receptor (beta chain) was documented in a study of cytomegalovirus exposure and HLA in healthy donors. Overall study results and limits: According to an earlier analysis, most TCR beta V segments yielded productive rearrangements about 87% or about 30% of the time. A later analysis associated around 17,000 TCR beta sequences with HLA alleles at a 0.05 false discovery rate.

Though nominally healthy at sampling, donors likely had unrecorded immune exposures. This CDR3 comprises 15 residues. With V trimmed by 3 bases and J by 5 bases, 7 bases remained unmatched. Germline V gene lookup returns CDR1 SEHNR and CDR2 FQNEAQ (reference sequence). With regard to this clone: Its antigen is still unknown.

The primer mix had 60 Vbeta and 13 Jbeta primers. Data came from immunoSEQ multiplex PCR; TCRdb stores just in-frame clones and leaves some out. The table includes approximately 130,000 clones, approximately 10% detected once. The chain carries TRBV7-9 and TRBJ2-1; TRBD1 agrees at 7 bases. This TCR was sampled from a woman between 35 and 50 years old in good health and CMV-seropositive. Source material: PBMCs. The chain's CDR3 is CASSLKGALDNEQFF. Here the CDR3 DNA reads TGTGCCAGCAGCTTGAAGGGGGCCCTAGACAATGAGCAGTTCTTC.